This TCR beta chain was captured by sequencing in a study of cytomegalovirus exposure and HLA in healthy donors (TCRdb year 2017). A note on the overall study: According to a later analysis, one platform produced both the roughly 110 validation repertoires and the 666 repertoires of the first cohort. To predict cytomegalovirus infection status, the study brought together high-throughput TCR immunosequencing, statistical association of individual TCRs with disease status, and machine learning. Besides the first cohort of roughly 660 subjects, a separate validation cohort made up of 95 to 150 different subjects was used. The study aimed to test whether cataloging public T cell receptors could reveal signatures of past pathogen exposure.

The donors were included in the validation cohort of roughly 130 subjects, a group kept apart from the approximately 700-subject first cohort. The method was the immunoSEQ multiplex PCR assay. The published analysis was carried out like this. To diagnose cytomegalovirus status from the catalog of TCR beta chain sequences, a statistical classification framework was built. Sourced from immuneACCESS, this table was stored by TCRdb with only in-frame sequences that have V and J called. A share of the clones is absent; for the studies checked, an unresolved V gene accounts for under half, and the remainder has no known explanation. The D gene and trimming were derived from the DNA, and the V and J assignments and clone size from that table. The sample table contains 150,000 to 200,000 clones; only one count was recorded for about 89% of them. In total, the top ten clones hold roughly 2.5% of the sample.

The research as a whole found: Most TCR sequences were seen in very few donors, while some public TCRs were found in many individuals. Cytomegalovirus status was reported to be diagnosed by the classifier with high specificity and sensitivity in both the original and validation cohorts. A few of the identified cytomegalovirus-associated TCR beta chains were confirmed in vitro to be specific for cytomegalovirus antigens. In the study, around 150 TCR beta chains were listed as associated with cytomegalovirus. The validation cohort had no HLA typing available for a later analysis, so co-occurrence within that cohort was assessed over all 120 or so repertoires. A later analysis found that TCRs clustered in the first cohort also tended to co-occur in the 120 validation repertoires, with approximately 94% of cluster scores above 0. The authors suggested that the approach could potentially be generalized to other disease states and immunological phenotypes.

To note about this clone: This clone's antigen is unknown. No much larger clone exists at a distance of one base, and base qualities are not known.

Counted from cysteine to phenylalanine, this CDR3 has 16 amino acids. Only the CDR3 region is kept as DNA, spanning 48 bases read in frame from base 1. Trimming removed 2 bases from V and 7 bases from J; the gene matches leave 11 bases unexplained. The germline V gene provides CDR1 SGHRS and CDR2 YFSETQ. The source of this sequence is a man in his late teens or twenties in good health and CMV-seropositive. Sequenced: PBMCs. This chain joins TRBV5-1 to TRBJ2-1; TRBD2 aligns with 8 central bases. The DNA is TGCGCCAGCAGCTTTTCTTCCAGCGGGAGTTTGAATGAGCAGTTCTTC. It specifies CASSFSSSGSLNEQFF.